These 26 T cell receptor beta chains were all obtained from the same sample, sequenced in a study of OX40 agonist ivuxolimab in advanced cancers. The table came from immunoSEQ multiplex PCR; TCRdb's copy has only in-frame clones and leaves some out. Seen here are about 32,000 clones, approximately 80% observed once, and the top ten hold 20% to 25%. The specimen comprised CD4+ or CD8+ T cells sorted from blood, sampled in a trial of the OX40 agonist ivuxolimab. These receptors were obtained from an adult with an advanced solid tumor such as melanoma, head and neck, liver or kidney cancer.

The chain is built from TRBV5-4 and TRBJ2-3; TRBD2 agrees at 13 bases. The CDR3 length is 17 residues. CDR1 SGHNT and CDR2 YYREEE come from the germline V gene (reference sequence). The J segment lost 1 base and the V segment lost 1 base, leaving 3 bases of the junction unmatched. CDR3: CASSLLTSGRRTDTQYF. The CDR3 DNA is TGTGCCAGCAGCTTGCTGACTAGCGGGAGGCGCACAGATACGCAGTATTTT. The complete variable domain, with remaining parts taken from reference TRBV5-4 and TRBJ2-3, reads ETGVTQSPTHLIKTRGQQVTLRCSSQSGHNTVSWYQQALGQGPQFIFQYYREEENGRGNFPPRFSGLQFPNYSSELNVNALELDDSALYLCASSLLTSGRRTDTQYFGPGTRLTVL.

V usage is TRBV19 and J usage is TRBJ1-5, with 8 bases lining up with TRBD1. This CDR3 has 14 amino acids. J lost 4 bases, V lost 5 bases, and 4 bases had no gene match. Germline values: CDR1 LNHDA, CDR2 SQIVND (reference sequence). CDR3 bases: TGTGCCAGTAGTGACCGACAGGGGAATCAGCCCCAGCATTTT. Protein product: CASSDRQGNQPQHF.

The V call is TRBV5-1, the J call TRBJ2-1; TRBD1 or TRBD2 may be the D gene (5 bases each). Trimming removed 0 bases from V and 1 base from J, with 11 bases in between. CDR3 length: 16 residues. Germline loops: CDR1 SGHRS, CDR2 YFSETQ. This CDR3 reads CASSLVGGGSYNEQFF. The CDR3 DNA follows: TGCGCCAGCAGCTTGGTTGGTGGGGGATCCTACAATGAGCAGTTCTTC.

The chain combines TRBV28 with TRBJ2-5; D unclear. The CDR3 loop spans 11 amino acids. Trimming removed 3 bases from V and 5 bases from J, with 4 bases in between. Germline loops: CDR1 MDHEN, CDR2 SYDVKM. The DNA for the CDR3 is TGTGCCAGCAGTTTGGGGGAGACCCAGTACTTC. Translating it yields CASSLGETQYF.

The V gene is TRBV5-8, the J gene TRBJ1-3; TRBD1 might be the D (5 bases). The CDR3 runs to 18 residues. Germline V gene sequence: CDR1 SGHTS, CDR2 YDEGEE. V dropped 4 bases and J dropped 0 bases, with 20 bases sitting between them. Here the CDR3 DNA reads TGTGCCAGCAGCAATGATTTAAGACAGTTTTACTCTGGAAACACCATATATTTT. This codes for CASSNDLRQFYSGNTIYF.

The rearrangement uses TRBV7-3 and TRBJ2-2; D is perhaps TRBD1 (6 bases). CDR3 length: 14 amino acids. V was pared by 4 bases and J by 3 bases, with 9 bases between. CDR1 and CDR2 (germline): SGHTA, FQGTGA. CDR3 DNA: TGTGCCAGCAGCTCGGGACACGACACCGGGGAGCTGTTTTTT. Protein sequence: CASSSGHDTGELFF.

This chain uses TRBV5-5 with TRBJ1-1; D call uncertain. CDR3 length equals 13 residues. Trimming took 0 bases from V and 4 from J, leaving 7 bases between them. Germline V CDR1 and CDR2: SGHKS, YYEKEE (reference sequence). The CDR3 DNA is TGTGCCAGCAGCTTGGCTGAAGTCACTGAAGCTTTCTTT. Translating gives CASSLAEVTEAFF.

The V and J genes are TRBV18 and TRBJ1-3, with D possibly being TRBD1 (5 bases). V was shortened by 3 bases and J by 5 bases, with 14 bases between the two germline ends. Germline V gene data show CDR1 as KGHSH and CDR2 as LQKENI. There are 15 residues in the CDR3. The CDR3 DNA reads TGTGCCAGCTCACCGGCATCGGGGACTCGAAACACCATATATTTT. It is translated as CASSPASGTRNTIYF.

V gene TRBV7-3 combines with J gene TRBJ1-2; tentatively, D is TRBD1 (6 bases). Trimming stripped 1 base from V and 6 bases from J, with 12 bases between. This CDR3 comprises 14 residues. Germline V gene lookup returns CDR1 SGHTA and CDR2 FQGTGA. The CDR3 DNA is TGTGCCAGCAGCTTAATGGGGGGCATCGATGGCTACACCTTC. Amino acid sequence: CASSLMGGIDGYTF.

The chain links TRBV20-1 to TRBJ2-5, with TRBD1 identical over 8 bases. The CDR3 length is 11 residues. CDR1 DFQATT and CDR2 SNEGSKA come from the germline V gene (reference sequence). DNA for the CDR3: TGCAGCGCAGGGGGCTCGGAGACCCAGTACTTC. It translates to CSAGGSETQYF.

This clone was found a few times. CDR3 bases: TGTGCCAGCAGCTTATCTCGTACCACAGATACGCAGTATTTT. This sequence encodes CASSLSRTTDTQYF. The chain links TRBV7-7 to TRBJ2-3, with D unresolved. The CDR3 covers 14 residues. CDR1 is SSHAT, CDR2 FNYEAQ, per germline (reference sequence). With 2 bases removed from V and 2 bases from J, the gap between germline ends came to 8 bases.

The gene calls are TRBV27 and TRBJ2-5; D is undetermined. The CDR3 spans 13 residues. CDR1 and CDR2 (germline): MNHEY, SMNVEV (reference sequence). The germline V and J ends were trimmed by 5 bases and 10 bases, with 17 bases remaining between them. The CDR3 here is CASSLARARIQYF. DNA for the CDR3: TGTGCCAGCAGTCTTGCTAGGGCTAGGATCCAGTACTTC.

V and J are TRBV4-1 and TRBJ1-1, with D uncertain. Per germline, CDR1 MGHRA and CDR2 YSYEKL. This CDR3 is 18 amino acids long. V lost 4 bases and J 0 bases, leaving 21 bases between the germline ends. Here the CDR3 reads CASSRVNQRGGVNTEAFF. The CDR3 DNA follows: TGCGCCAGCAGCCGCGTCAACCAGCGAGGAGGAGTGAACACTGAAGCTTTCTTT.

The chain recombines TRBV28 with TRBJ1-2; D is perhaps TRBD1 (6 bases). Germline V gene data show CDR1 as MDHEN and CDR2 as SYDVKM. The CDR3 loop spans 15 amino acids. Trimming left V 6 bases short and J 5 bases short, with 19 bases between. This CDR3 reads CASRPQGGNGYGYTF. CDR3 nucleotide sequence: TGTGCCAGCAGACCGCAAGGGGGGAATGGGTATGGCTACACCTTC.

The chain's CDR3 is CASSLIGGANVLTF. In DNA, the CDR3 is TGTGCCAGCAGCTTAATTGGCGGGGCCAACGTCCTGACTTTC. The chain uses TRBV7-3 and TRBJ2-6; D not certain. CDR1 is SGHTA, CDR2 FQGTGA, per germline. The CDR3 runs to 14 residues. Deletions cut 1 base from V and 4 bases from J, with 5 bases between.

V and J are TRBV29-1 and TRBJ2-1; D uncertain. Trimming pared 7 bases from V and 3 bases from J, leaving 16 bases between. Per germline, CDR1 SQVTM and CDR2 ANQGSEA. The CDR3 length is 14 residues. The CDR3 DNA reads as TGCAGCGCCCTTGGGCGTACCGACTACAATGAGCAGTTCTTC. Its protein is CSALGRTDYNEQFF.

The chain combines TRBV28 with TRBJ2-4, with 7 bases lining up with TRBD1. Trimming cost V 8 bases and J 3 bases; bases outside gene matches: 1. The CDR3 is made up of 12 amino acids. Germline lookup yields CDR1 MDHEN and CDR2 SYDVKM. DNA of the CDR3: TGTGCCAGCCGGACAGGCAAAAACATTCAGTACTTC. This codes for CASRTGKNIQYF.

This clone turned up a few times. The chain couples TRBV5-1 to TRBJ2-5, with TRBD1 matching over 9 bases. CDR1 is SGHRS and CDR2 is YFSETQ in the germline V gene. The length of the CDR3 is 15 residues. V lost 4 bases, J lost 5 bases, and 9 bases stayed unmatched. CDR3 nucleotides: TGCGCCAGCAGCGCGTCGGACAGGGGAGGGGAGACCCAGTACTTC. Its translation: CASSASDRGGETQYF.

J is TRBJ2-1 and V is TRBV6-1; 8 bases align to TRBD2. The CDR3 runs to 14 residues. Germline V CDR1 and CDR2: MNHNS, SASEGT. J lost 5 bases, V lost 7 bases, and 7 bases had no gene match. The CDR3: CASIVAGWNNEQFF. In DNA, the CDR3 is TGTGCCAGCATCGTAGCGGGATGGAACAATGAGCAGTTCTTC.

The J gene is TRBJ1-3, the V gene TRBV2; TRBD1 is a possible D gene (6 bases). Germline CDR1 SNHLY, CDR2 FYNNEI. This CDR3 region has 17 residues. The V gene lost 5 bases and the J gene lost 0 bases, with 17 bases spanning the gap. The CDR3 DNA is TGTGCCAGCAGTTGGTCGGGACACCGCATCTCTGGAAACACCATATATTTT. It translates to CASSWSGHRISGNTIYF.

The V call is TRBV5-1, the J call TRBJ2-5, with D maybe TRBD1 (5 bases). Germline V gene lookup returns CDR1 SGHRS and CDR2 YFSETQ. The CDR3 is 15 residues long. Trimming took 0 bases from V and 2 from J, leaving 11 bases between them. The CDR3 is CASSLGGVYQETQYF. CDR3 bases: TGCGCCAGCAGCTTGGGGGGCGTTTATCAAGAGACCCAGTACTTC. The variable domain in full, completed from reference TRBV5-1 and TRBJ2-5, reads KAGVTQTPRYLIKTRGQQVTLSCSPISGHRSVSWYQQTPGQGLQFLFEYFSETQRNKGNFPGRFSGRQFSNSRSEMNVSTLELGDSALYLCASSLGGVYQETQYFGPGTRLLVL.

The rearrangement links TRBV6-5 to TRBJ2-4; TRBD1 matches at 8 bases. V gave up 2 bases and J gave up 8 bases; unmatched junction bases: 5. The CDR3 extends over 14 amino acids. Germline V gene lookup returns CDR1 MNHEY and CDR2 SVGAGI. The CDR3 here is CASSYRPTGDIQYF. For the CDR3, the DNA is TGTGCCAGCAGTTACAGACCGACAGGGGACATTCAGTACTTC.

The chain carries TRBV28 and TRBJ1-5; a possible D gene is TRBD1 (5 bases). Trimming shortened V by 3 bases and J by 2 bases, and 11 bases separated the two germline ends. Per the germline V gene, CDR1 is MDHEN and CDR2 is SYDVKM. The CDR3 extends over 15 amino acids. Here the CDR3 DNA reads TGTGCCAGCAGTTTCACCGACAGCCGCAATCAGCCCCAGCATTTT. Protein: CASSFTDSRNQPQHF.

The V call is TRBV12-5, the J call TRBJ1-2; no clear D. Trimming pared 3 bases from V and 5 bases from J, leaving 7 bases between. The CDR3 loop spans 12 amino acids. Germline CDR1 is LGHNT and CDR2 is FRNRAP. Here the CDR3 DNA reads TGTGCTAGTGGTTTTGACGGATATGGCTACACCTTC. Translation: CASGFDGYGYTF.

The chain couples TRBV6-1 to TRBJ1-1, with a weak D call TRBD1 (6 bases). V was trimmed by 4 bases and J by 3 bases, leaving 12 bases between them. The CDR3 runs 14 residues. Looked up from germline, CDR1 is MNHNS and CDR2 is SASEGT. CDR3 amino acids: CASSAREGDTEAFF. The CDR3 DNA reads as TGTGCCAGCAGTGCCAGGGAGGGGGACACTGAAGCTTTCTTT.

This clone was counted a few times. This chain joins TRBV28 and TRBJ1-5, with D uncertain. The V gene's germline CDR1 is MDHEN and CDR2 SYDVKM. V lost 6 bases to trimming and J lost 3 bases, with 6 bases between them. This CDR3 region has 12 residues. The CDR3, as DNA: TGTGCCAGCAGACAGTCCAATCAGCCCCAGCATTTT. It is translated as CASRQSNQPQHF.